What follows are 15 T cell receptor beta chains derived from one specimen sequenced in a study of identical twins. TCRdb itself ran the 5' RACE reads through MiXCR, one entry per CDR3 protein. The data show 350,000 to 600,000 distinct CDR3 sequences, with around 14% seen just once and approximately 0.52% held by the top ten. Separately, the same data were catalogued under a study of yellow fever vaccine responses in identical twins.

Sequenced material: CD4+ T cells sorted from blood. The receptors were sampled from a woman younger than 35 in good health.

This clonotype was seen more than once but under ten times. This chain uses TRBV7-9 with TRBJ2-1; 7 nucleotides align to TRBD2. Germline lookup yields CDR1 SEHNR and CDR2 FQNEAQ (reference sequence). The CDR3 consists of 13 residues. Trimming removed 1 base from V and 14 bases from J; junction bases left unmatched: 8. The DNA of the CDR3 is TGTGCCAGCAGCTTAGAGGGTTGGGGGGGAAAGTTCTTC. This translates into CASSLEGWGGKFF. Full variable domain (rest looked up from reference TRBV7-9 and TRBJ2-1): DTGVSQNPRHKITKRGQNVTFRCDPISEHNRLYWYRQTLGQGPEFLTYFQNEAQLEKSRLLSDRFSAERPKGSFSTLEIQRTEQGDSAMYLCASSLEGWGGKFFGPGTRLTVL.

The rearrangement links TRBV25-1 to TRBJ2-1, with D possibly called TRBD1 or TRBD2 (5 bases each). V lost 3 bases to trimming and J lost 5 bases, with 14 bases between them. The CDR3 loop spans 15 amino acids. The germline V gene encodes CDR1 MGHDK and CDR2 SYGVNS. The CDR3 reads CASSDSRDLNNEQFF. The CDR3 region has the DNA TGTGCCAGCAGTGACTCCCGGGACCTGAACAATGAGCAGTTCTTC.

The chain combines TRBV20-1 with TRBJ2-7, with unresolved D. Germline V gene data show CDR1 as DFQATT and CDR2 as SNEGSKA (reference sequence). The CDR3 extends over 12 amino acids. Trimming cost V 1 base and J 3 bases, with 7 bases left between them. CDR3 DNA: TGCAGTGCTAGAGCAATGTACTACGAGCAGTACTTC. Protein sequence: CSARAMYYEQYF.

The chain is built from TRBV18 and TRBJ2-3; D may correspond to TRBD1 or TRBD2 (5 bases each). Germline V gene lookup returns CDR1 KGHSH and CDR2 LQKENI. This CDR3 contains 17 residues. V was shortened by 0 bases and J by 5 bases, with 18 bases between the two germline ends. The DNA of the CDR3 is TGTGCCAGCTCACCACCGGGTCGGGGACCCGCTGGAGATACGCAGTATTTT. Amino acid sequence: CASSPPGRGPAGDTQYF.

DNA for the CDR3: TGTGCCAGCAGTTTCAGGGAACTCCAAGAGACCCAGTACTTC. Translation gives CASSFRELQETQYF. The chain couples TRBV6-5 to TRBJ2-5, with D possibly being TRBD1 (5 bases). CDR3 length equals 14 residues. V lost 4 bases to trimming and J lost 1 base, with 10 bases between them. CDR1 is MNHEY, CDR2 SVGAGI, per germline.

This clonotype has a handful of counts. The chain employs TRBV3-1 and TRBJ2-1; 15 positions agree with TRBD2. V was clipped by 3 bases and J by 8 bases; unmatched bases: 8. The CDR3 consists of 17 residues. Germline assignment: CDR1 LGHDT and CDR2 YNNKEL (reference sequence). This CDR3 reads CASSQGLAGGGKDEQFF. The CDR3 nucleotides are TGTGCCAGCAGCCAGGGACTAGCGGGAGGCGGAAAGGATGAGCAGTTCTTC.

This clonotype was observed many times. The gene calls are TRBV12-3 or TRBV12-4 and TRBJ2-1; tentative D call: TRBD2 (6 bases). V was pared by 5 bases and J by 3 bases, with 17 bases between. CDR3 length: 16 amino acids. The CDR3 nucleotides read TGTGCCAGCAGTCCGTCGGGACTTGCAGTCTACAATGAGCAGTTCTTC. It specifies CASSPSGLAVYNEQFF.

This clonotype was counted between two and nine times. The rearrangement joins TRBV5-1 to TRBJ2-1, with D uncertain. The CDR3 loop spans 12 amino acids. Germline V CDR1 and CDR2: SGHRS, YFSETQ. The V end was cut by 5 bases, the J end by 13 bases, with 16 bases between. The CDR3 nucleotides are TGCGCCAGCAGGGACGATTCTAGGAGTCAGTTCTTC. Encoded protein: CASRDDSRSQFF.

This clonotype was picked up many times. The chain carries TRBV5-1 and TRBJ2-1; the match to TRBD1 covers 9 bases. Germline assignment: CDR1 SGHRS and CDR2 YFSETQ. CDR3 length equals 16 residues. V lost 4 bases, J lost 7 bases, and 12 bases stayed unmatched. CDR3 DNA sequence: TGCGCCAGCAGCATACTTAGACAGGGGGTTCCGAATGAGCAGTTCTTC. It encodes CASSILRQGVPNEQFF.

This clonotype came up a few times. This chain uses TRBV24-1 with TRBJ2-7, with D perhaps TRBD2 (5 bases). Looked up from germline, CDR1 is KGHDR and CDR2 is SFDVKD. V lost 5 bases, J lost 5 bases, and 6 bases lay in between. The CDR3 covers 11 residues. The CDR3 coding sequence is TGTGCCACCAGTGTCGGGGACGAGCAGTACTTC. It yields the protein CATSVGDEQYF.

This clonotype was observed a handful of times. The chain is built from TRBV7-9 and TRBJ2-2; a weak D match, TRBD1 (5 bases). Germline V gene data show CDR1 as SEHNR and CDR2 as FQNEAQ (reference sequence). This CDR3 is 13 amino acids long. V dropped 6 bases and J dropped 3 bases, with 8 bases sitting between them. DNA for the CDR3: TGTGCCAGCAGACCCAGGGACACCGGGGAGCTGTTTTTT. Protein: CASRPRDTGELFF.

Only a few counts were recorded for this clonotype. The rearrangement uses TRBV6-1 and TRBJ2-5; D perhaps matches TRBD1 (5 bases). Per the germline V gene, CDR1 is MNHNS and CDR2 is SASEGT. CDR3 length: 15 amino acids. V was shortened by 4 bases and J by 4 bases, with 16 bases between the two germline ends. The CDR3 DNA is TGTGCCAGCAGTGCTTTCTTCAGGGTCGGAGAGACCCAGTACTTC. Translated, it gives CASSAFFRVGETQYF.

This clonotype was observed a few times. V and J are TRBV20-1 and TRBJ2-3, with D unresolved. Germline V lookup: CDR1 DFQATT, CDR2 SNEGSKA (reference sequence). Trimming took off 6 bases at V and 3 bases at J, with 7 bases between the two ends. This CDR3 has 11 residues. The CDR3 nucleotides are TGCAGTGCCACCTATACAGATACGCAGTATTTT. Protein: CSATYTDTQYF.

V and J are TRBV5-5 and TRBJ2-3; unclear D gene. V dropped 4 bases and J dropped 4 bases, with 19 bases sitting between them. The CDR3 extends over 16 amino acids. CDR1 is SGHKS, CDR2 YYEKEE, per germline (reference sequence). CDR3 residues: CASSLASVSGADTQYF. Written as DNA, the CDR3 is TGTGCCAGCAGCCTGGCATCGGTATCCGGCGCAGATACGCAGTATTTT.

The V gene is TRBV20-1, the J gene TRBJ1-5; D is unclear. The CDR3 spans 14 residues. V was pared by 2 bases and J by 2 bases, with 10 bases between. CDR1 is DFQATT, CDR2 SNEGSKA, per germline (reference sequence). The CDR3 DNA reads TGCAGTGCTAGACCCAGCGGGGGCAATCAGCCCCAGCATTTT. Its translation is CSARPSGGNQPQHF.